This T cell receptor (beta chain) was sequenced for a study of breast tumors, draining lymph nodes, adjacent tissues. Study-wide results and limits: Tumor repertoires ranked between lymph nodes and nontumor tissue in diversity, with V and J gene preferences. Tumor T cell lymph node origin was a supported hypothesis, not proven. Luminal-like breast cancer showed significantly greater tumor-nontumor repertoire similarity than basal-like breast cancer did. The data were judged consistent with most tumor T cells coming from lymph node and expanding in tumor.

CDR3 length equals 15 residues. Germline CDR1 and CDR2: SGHTS and YDEGEE. Trimming cost V 1 base and J 7 bases, with 14 bases left between them. TCRdb ran MiXCR on the multiplex PCR reads and lists one entry per CDR3 protein. The data contain about 66,000 distinct CDR3 sequences, approximately 45% of them seen just once; the ten biggest clones take up almost 8.5%. This clonotype was observed many times. What it binds is unknown. The TCR comes from a female donor with breast cancer. Some clones in this sample may be carry-over from other donors' samples. The specimen sequenced was breast tumor tissue. V is TRBV5-8 and J is TRBJ2-2, with D possibly TRBD2 on 6 matching bases. The CDR3 here is CASSLRGSGIGELFF. The CDR3 nucleotides are TGTGCCAGCAGCTTGCGGGGTAGCGGTATCGGGGAGCTGTTTTTT.